This TCR beta chain emerged from a study of Tregs in tolerant kidney transplant recipients. General study results and limits: Biological reproducibility was not directly addressed in this study. Findings come from small patient numbers and require larger validation. In tolerant patients, donor-specific Tregs outgrew total Tregs, suggesting antigen-driven expansion.

Worth noting for this clone: Its target is unknown.

The nonmyeloablative bone marrow transplants came from related graft donors, with transient mixed chimerism. Libraries were prepared by immunoSEQ multiplex PCR; TCRdb keeps only in-frame clonotypes and omits some of them. Counted here are more than 90,000 clones, more than 85% occurring once; the ten biggest clones make up roughly 1.7%. J lost 7 bases, V lost 6 bases, and 2 bases had no gene match. The germline V gene has CDR1 SNHLY and CDR2 FYNNEI. The CDR3 contains 12 residues. The chain links TRBV2 to TRBJ1-5; 8 bases map to TRBD1. The receptor was isolated from a human patient who received a combined kidney and bone marrow transplant. Some T cells may originate from the graft donor. Sequenced here: CD4+ T cells from blood (PBMCs), sampled 12 months after the transplant. CDR3 nucleotide sequence: TGTGCCAGCAGACAGGGGGGACAGCCCCAGCATTTT. It yields the protein CASRQGGQPQHF.